The rows below give T cell receptor beta chains drawn from one sample of a study of cytomegalovirus exposure and HLA in healthy donors. Using immunoSEQ multiplex PCR, the repertoire was profiled, and TCRdb retains in-frame clones only, with some absent. Of about 200,000 clones listed, approximately 78% were seen once; the top ten hold 1% to 1.5%. Sequencing was done on a sample of PBMCs. These TCRs come from a woman between 25 and 40 years old in good health and CMV-seronegative. CDR3s include the opening cysteine and the closing phenylalanine or tryptophan. D genes are given only for firm matches. Clone sizes are given selectively: once, few, many, or a class where the clone is expanded.

>TRBD1|NA|TRBJ2-7|TRBV10-1
CASSDPGQGREQYF
TGCGCCAGCAGTGATCCGGGACAGGGGCGGGAGCAGTACTTC
>NA|once|TRBJ1-5|TRBV29-1
CSVVPKGKGGVNQPQHF
TGCAGCGTTGTCCCAAAGGGAAAAGGGGGGGTTAATCAGCCCCAGCATTTT
>NA|once|TRBJ2-1|TRBV4-1
CASSQDEGVRYNEQFF
TGCGCCAGCAGCCAAGATGAGGGGGTGCGATACAATGAGCAGTTCTTC
>NA|NA|TRBJ1-2|TRBV27
CASSSGGGSLWGYTF
TGTGCCAGCAGTTCGGGGGGCGGGAGTCTTTGGGGCTACACCTTC
>TRBD1|NA|TRBJ2-5|TRBV27
CASSQGTGRQETQYF
TGTGCCAGCAGTCAAGGGACAGGGAGGCAAGAGACCCAGTACTTC
>NA|NA|TRBJ1-5|TRBV9
CASSVAQGLQPQHF
TGTGCCAGCAGCGTGGCCCAGGGGCTTCAGCCCCAGCATTTT
>TRBD1|NA|TRBJ1-1|TRBV30
CAWGDPGQGSFYTEAFF
TGTGCCTGGGGAGATCCGGGACAGGGATCCTTTTACACTGAAGCTTTCTTT
>NA|NA|TRBJ2-2|TRBV30
CAGNQGGAKTGELFF
TGTGCCGGGAACCAGGGGGGCGCGAAGACCGGGGAGCTGTTTTTT
>TRBD2|NA|TRBJ2-1|TRBV7-9
CASSSGLAGLNEQFF
TGTGCCAGCAGCTCGGGACTAGCGGGGCTGAATGAGCAGTTCTTC
>NA|NA|TRBJ2-7|TRBV7-6
CASSLGTESSYEQYF
TGTGCCAGCAGCTTAGGGACAGAGAGCTCCTACGAGCAGTACTTC
>NA|NA|TRBJ1-1|TRBV5-1
CASSLTDREAFF
TGCGCCAGCAGCTTAACCGACAGGGAAGCTTTCTTT
>NA|NA|TRBJ1-1|TRBV18
CASSTGQGTEAFF
TGTGCCAGCTCAACAGGCCAGGGGACTGAAGCTTTCTTT
>NA|NA|TRBJ2-3|TRBV5-4
CASSFRSDTDTQYF
TGTGCCAGCAGCTTTCGTAGCGACACAGATACGCAGTATTTT
>TRBD1|NA|TRBJ1-2|TRBV6-5
CASSYKDRGSYGYTF
TGTGCCAGCAGTTACAAGGACAGGGGCTCCTATGGCTACACCTTC
>TRBD1|NA|TRBJ2-7|TRBV19
CASSMGQRGTYEQYF
TGTGCCAGTAGTATGGGACAGAGAGGTACCTACGAGCAGTACTTC
>NA|NA|TRBJ1-4|TRBV7-2
CASSLRAVNEKLFF
TGTGCCAGCAGCTTGAGGGCGGTCAATGAAAAACTGTTTTTT
>NA|NA|TRBJ2-4|TRBV28
CASSRAGQTKNIQYF
TGTGCCAGCAGCCGGGCCGGACAGACGAAAAACATTCAGTACTTC
>NA|NA|TRBJ2-7|TRBV30
CAWSHPGSYEQYF
TGTGCCTGGAGTCATCCAGGTTCCTACGAGCAGTACTTC
>NA|NA|TRBJ2-1|TRBV25-1
CASSEWATGAPGNEQFF
TGTGCCAGCAGTGAATGGGCAACGGGAGCTCCGGGGAATGAGCAGTTCTTC
>NA|NA|TRBJ1-6|TRBV27
CASSFAGRPNSPLHF
TGTGCCAGCAGTTTCGCGGGGAGGCCAAATTCACCCCTCCACTTT
>TRBD1|NA|TRBJ2-7|TRBV5-6
CASSGTGKQYF
TGTGCCAGCAGCGGGACAGGGAAGCAGTACTTC
>NA|NA|TRBJ1-3|TRBV18
CASSSRGNTIYF
TGTGCCAGCTCATCCAGGGGAAACACCATATATTTT
>NA|NA|TRBJ1-5|TRBV5-1
CASRPGHKGPQHF
TGCGCCAGCAGACCGGGACACAAGGGGCCCCAGCATTTT
>NA|NA|TRBJ1-6|TRBV14
CASSQEIRGYNSPLHF
TGTGCCAGCAGCCAAGAAATTCGGGGCTATAATTCACCCCTCCACTTT
>TRBD2|NA|TRBJ2-1|TRBV6-6
CASSPHSAGGNEQFF
TGTGCCAGCAGTCCCCATTCTGCGGGGGGCAATGAGCAGTTCTTC
>TRBD1|NA|TRBJ1-2|TRBV5-4
CASTRQGFESDGYTF
TGTGCCAGCACCCGACAGGGCTTTGAATCAGATGGCTACACCTTC
>NA|NA|TRBJ1-2|TRBV30
CAWSVSGYGYTF
TGTGCCTGGAGTGTATCCGGGTATGGCTACACCTTC
>NA|once|TRBJ2-3|TRBV4-2
CASSQDMVAGTDTQYF
TGTGCCAGCAGCCAAGATATGGTGGCTGGCACAGATACGCAGTATTTT
>TRBD1|NA|TRBJ1-1|TRBV2
CASIDRGVTEAFF
TGTGCCAGCATCGACAGGGGCGTTACTGAAGCTTTCTTT
>NA|once|TRBJ2-2|TRBV5-1
CASSLGDYTGELFF
TGCGCCAGCAGCTTGGGAGATTATACCGGGGAGCTGTTTTTT
>TRBD2|many|TRBJ2-7|TRBV11-2
CASSLGGTSGRGEQYF
TGTGCCAGCAGCTTAGGAGGGACTAGCGGGAGGGGAGAGCAGTACTTC
>NA|NA|TRBJ2-6|TRBV30
CAWSFLGANVLTF
TGTGCCTGGTCCTTCTTGGGGGCCAACGTCCTGACTTTC
>NA|NA|TRBJ1-5|TRBV2
CASRPRTGRLPGKRNQPQHF
TGTGCCAGCAGGCCCCGAACTGGACGCTTGCCGGGGAAGCGCAATCAGCCCCAGCATTTT
>TRBD1|NA|TRBJ1-5|TRBV30
CAWSIPGGALDQPQHF
TGTGCCTGGAGTATCCCAGGGGGCGCGTTGGATCAGCCCCAGCATTTT
>TRBD2|NA|TRBJ2-7|TRBV14
CASSHGLAGEHKLYYEQYF
TGTGCCAGCAGCCACGGACTAGCGGGAGAGCACAAACTTTACTACGAGCAGTACTTC
>NA|once|TRBJ2-3|TRBV6-5
CASSYNQGTDTQYF
TGTGCCAGCAGTTACAACCAGGGCACAGATACGCAGTATTTT
>NA|NA|TRBJ1-2|TRBV18
CASSPQVQVHGYTF
TGTGCCAGCTCACCACAGGTTCAGGTCCATGGCTACACCTTC
>NA|NA|TRBJ2-7|TRBV4-1
CASSQDSQTYEQYF
TGCGCCAGCAGCCAAGATTCACAGACCTACGAGCAGTACTTC
>TRBD1|once|TRBJ2-3|TRBV2
CASSYTGQGFSQYF
TGTGCCAGCAGCTATACGGGACAGGGCTTCTCGCAGTATTTT
>TRBD2|NA|TRBJ2-3|TRBV11-3
CASSQGGGLGTDTQYF
TGTGCCAGCAGCCAGGGCGGGGGGCTTGGCACAGATACGCAGTATTTT
>NA|NA|TRBJ1-4|TRBV30
CAWGDEKLFF
TGTGCCTGGGGAGATGAAAAACTGTTTTTT
>NA|NA|TRBJ1-2|TRBV5-6
CGSGLGEGYGYTF
TGTGGCTCTGGCCTGGGAGAAGGGTATGGCTACACCTTC
>NA|few|TRBJ1-1|TRBV28
CASSFLGDNTEAFF
TGTGCCAGCAGTTTCCTCGGGGATAACACTGAAGCTTTCTTT
>NA|NA|TRBJ1-2|TRBV29-1
CSVDVLGANYGYTF
TGCAGCGTGGACGTCCTGGGGGCAAACTATGGCTACACCTTC
>TRBD1|NA|TRBJ2-1|TRBV19
CASSTSGGVDNEQFF
TGTGCCAGTAGTACATCAGGGGGCGTTGACAATGAGCAGTTCTTC
>TRBD1|NA|TRBJ2-1|TRBV27
CACGPGQGAYEQFF
TGTGCCTGCGGTCCGGGACAGGGGGCTTATGAGCAGTTCTTC
>NA|once|TRBJ1-6|TRBV5-1
CASSLGPGYNSPLHF
TGCGCCAGCAGCTTGGGTCCGGGGTATAATTCACCCCTCCACTTT
>NA|NA|TRBJ2-2|TRBV4-2
CASSQEAVLAQTGELFF
TGTGCCAGCAGCCAAGAGGCGGTCCTAGCCCAAACCGGGGAGCTGTTTTTT
>NA|NA|TRBJ1-5|TRBV6-5
CASSYSSPQQWPQHF
TGTGCCAGCAGTTACTCGTCGCCCCAACAGTGGCCCCAGCATTTT
>TRBD1|NA|TRBJ2-2|TRBV23-1
CASSHYSGGLEYGELFF
TGCGCCAGCAGTCATTACTCAGGGGGCCTTGAGTACGGGGAGCTGTTTTTT
>NA|NA|TRBJ1-1|TRBV16
CASSQLATEAFF
TGTGCCAGCAGCCAATTGGCCACAGAGGCTTTCTTT
>NA|NA|TRBJ2-5|TRBV19
CASSIPTGTQYF
TGTGCCAGTAGTATCCCCACGGGGACCCAGTACTTC
>NA|few|TRBJ2-3|TRBV5-1
CASSTRQAADTQYF
TGCGCCAGCAGCACTCGACAGGCCGCAGATACGCAGTATTTT
>NA|NA|TRBJ2-5|TRBV10-1
CASSGVGRGETQYF
TGCGCCAGCTCTGGAGTCGGGCGGGGAGAGACCCAGTACTTC